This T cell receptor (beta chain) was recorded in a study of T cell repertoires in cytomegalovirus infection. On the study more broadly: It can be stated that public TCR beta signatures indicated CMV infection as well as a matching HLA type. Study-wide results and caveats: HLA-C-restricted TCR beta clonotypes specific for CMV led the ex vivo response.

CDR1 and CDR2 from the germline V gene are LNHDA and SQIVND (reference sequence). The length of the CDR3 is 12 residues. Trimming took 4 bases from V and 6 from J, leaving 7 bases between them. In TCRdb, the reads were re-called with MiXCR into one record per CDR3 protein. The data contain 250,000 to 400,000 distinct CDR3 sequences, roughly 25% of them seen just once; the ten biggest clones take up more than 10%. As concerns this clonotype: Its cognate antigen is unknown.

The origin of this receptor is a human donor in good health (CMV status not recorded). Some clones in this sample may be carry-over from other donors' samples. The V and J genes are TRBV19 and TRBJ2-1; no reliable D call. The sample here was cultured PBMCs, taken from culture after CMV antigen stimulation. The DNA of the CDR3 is TGTGCCAGTAGTACCCCGATCAATGAGCAGTTCTTC. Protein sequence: CASSTPINEQFF.